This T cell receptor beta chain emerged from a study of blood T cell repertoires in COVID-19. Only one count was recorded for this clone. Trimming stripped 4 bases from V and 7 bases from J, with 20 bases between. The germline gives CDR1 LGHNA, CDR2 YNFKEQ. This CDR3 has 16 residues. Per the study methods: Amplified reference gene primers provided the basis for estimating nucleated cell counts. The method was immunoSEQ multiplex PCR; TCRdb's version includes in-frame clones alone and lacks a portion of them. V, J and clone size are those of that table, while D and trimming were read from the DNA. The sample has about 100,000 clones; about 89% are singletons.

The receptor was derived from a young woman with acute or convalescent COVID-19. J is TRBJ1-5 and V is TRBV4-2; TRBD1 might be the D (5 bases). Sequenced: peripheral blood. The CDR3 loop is CASSPEGRSLGQPQHF. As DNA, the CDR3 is TGTGCCAGCAGCCCAGAGGGGCGCAGTTTGGGGCAGCCCCAGCATTTT.